This T cell receptor (beta chain) was profiled in a study of T cells in Graves' hyperthyroidism and ophthalmopathy. This clonotype was seen repeatedly, ten times or more. V was clipped by 5 bases and J by 6 bases, with 20 bases between them. The V gene's germline CDR1 is SGHVS and CDR2 FQNEAQ. The CDR3 has 16 amino acids. Amplification of TCR beta CDR3 regions used RNA as the template. First-round RT-PCR targeting the TCR CDR3 was performed with the HTBI primer set. Each CDR3 protein gets one entry after TCRdb re-called the multiplex PCR reads with MiXCR. Here the sample spans about 210,000 distinct CDR3 sequences, about a sixth being singletons.

This chain connects TRBV7-8 to TRBJ2-1; a weak D match, TRBD2 (5 bases). The sample taken for sequencing was blood. The clonotype was recovered from a man in his fifties with Graves' hyperthyroidism. CDR3: CASSGTRTGWVNEQFF. CDR3 in DNA: TGTGCCAGCAGCGGCACCCGCACGGGATGGGTCAATGAGCAGTTCTTC.